This T cell receptor beta chain emerged from a study of chemoradiotherapy in HPV16-positive cancers. The germline gives CDR1 SGDLS, CDR2 YYNGEE. With 4 bases clipped from V and 5 bases from J, the junction kept 12 bases outside the gene matches. This CDR3 is 16 amino acids long. TCRdb's copy holds only in-frame clones and misses some; the assay was immunoSEQ multiplex PCR. This table holds some 5,100 clones, 70% to 90% found once. The genes are TRBV9 and TRBJ2-5, with 9 bases aligning to TRBD2. This TCR was recovered from a human donor with HPV-associated anogenital cancer. The material sequenced was tumor tissue, taken from a patient who underwent chemoradiotherapy. This CDR3 is CASSQSAGGPGETQYF. The CDR3 DNA follows: TGTGCCAGCAGCCAGTCGGCGGGAGGGCCCGGCGAGACCCAGTACTTC.